Shown below are 2 T cell receptor beta chains from a single sample sequenced in a study of CXCR3-negative and CXCR3-positive naive CD8 T cells. Via 5' RACE with UMI labels, TRB cDNA libraries were prepared. One entry per CDR3 protein, without DNA, is what TCRdb gives after re-calling the 5' RACE reads. The sample table includes around 81,000 distinct CDR3 sequences. Source material: naive CXCR3- CD8+ T cells from blood. Subset described: CD45RO-CCR7+CD27+CD95- naive CD8+ T cells lacking CXCR3 (TNR3-). The receptor set was obtained from a human donor in good health. Some clones in this sample may be carry-over from other donors' samples.

The gene calls are TRBV28 and TRBJ2-1; the D call from TCRdb, TRBD1, cannot be confirmed without DNA. The CDR3 sequence is 15 residues long. Per germline, CDR1 MDHEN and CDR2 SYDVKM. CDR3 in amino acids: CASSTAGGFGNEQFF.

The chain is built from TRBV29-1 and TRBJ2-1. The CDR3 covers 16 residues. The germline V gene encodes CDR1 SQVTM and CDR2 ANQGSEA. This chain's CDR3 is CSVVVLSVSSYNEQFF.